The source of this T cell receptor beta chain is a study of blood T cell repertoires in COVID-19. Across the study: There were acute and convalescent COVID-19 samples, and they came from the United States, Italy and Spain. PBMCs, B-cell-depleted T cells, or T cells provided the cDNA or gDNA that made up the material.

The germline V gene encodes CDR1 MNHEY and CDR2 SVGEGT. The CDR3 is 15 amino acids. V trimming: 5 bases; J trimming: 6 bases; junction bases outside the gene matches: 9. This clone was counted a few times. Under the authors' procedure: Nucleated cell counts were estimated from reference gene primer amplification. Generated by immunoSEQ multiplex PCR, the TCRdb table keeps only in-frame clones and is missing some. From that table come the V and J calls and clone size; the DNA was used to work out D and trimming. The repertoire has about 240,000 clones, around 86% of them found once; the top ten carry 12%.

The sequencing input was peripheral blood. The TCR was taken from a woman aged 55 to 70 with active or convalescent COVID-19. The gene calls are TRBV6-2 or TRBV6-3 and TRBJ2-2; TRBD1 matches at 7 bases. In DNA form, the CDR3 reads TGTGCCAGCAGTCGCAGACAGGGTGGCGCCGGGGAGCTGTTTTTT. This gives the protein CASSRRQGGAGELFF.